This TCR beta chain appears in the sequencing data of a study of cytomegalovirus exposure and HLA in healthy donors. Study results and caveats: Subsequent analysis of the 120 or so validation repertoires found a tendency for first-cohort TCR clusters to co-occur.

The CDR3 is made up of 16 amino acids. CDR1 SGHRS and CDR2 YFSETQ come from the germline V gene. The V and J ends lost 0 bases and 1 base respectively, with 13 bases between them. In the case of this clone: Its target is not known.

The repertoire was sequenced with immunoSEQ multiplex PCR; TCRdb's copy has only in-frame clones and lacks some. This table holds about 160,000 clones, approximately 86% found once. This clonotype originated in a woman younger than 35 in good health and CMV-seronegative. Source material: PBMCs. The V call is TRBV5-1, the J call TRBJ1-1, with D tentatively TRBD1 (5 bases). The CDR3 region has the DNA TGCGCCAGCAGCTTGGGGACACCCATAAGGAACACTGAAGCTTTCTTT. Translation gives CASSLGTPIRNTEAFF.